Below, 18 T cell receptor beta chains from the same sample are listed, as sequenced in a study of identical twins. Via MiXCR, TCRdb re-called the 5' RACE reads, giving one row per CDR3 protein. The data hold hundreds of thousands of distinct CDR3 sequences, with around a tenth observed a single time. Sequenced material: memory (CD45RO+) T cells sorted from blood. These receptors were taken from a woman aged 18-29 years in good health.

This clonotype appeared a few times. V and J are TRBV20-1 and TRBJ1-1, with TRBD1 matching 8 bases. The length of the CDR3 is 15 residues. Germline trimming cut 4 bases from V and 4 bases from J; bases unmatched to any gene: 11. Germline-derived CDR1 and CDR2 are DFQATT and SNEGSKA (reference sequence). The CDR3 bases are TGCAGTGCTATATCCCTTAACAGGGGGGGCACTGAAGCTTTCTTT. It yields the protein CSAISLNRGGTEAFF.

In this sample, this clonotype is medium-sized. The genes are TRBV5-1 and TRBJ2-5; a weak D match, TRBD1 (5 bases). Trimming took off 3 bases at V and 5 bases at J, with 11 bases between the two ends. Germline assignment: CDR1 SGHRS and CDR2 YFSETQ. This CDR3 has 13 amino acids. The CDR3 DNA is TGCGCCAGCAGCTACTCTAGGGGCGAGACCCAGTACTTC. This sequence encodes CASSYSRGETQYF.

This clonotype was observed a handful of times. The chain has TRBV4-3 and TRBJ2-3; D is perhaps TRBD2 (6 bases). Germline V CDR1 and CDR2: LGHNA, YSLEER. The CDR3 runs to 15 residues. Trimming took 2 bases from V and 0 from J, leaving 9 bases between them. CDR3 coding DNA: TGCGCCAGCAGCCAACAGCGGGCGAGCACAGATACGCAGTATTTT. Protein sequence: CASSQQRASTDTQYF.

There are many counts of this clonotype. This chain links TRBV20-1 with TRBJ2-1; 8 nucleotides line up with TRBD2. Germline CDR1 reads DFQATT; CDR2 reads SNEGSKA (reference sequence). Trimming removed 6 bases from V and 7 bases from J; junction bases left unmatched: 8. The CDR3 contains 13 residues. DNA of the CDR3: TGCAGTGCCAGGAGGGGACTAGGTAATGAGCAGTTCTTC. This codes for CSARRGLGNEQFF.

Regarding this clonotype: The junction departs from germline at one end; a sequencing error may be responsible. The chain joins TRBV6-1 to TRBJ1-2; TRBD1 aligns across 8 bases. The CDR3 has 13 amino acids. CDR1 and CDR2 (germline): MNHNS, SASEGT. The CDR3 spells CASGDRGQSGYTF. Here the CDR3 DNA reads TGTGCCAGCGGTGACAGGGGTCAATCGGGCTACACCTTC.

This clonotype was found a few times. This sequence joins TRBV13 and TRBJ2-2, with 8 bases matching TRBD1. J was trimmed by 4 bases and V by 9 bases; bases with no gene match: 4. Germline V CDR1 and CDR2: PRHDT, FYEKMQ (reference sequence). The length of the CDR3 is 13 residues. CDR3 bases: TGTGCCAGTAGGACAGGGCCCACCGGGGAGCTGTTTTTT. Translating it yields CASRTGPTGELFF.

This clonotype has at least ten counts. The chain combines TRBV4-2 with TRBJ2-3; D assignment may be TRBD1 or TRBD2 (6 bases each). Trimming cost V 0 bases and J 4 bases, with 14 bases left between them. Germline lookup yields CDR1 LGHNA and CDR2 YNFKEQ. The CDR3 runs to 16 residues. The CDR3: CASSQDSRGVSDTQYF. The CDR3 region has the DNA TGTGCCAGCAGCCAAGATAGTAGGGGGGTGTCAGATACGCAGTATTTT.

The rearrangement joins TRBV12-3 or TRBV12-4 to TRBJ2-3; 8 bases align to TRBD2. The CDR3 runs to 15 residues. V trimming: 3 bases; J trimming: 3 bases; junction bases outside the gene matches: 5. CDR3 residues: CASSFPGGPTDTQYF. In DNA, the CDR3 is TGTGCCAGCAGTTTCCCGGGAGGGCCTACAGATACGCAGTATTTT.

This clonotype was seen repeatedly, ten times or more. The V gene is TRBV11-2, the J gene TRBJ2-1; a weak D match, TRBD2 (5 bases). This CDR3 has 15 amino acids. Germline CDR1 is SGHAT and CDR2 is FQNNGV. Trimming took off 3 bases at V and 1 base at J, with 10 bases between the two ends. Written as DNA, the CDR3 is TGTGCCAGCAGCTTGCCCGGGGTTTCCTACAATGAGCAGTTCTTC. This encodes CASSLPGVSYNEQFF.

The rearrangement joins TRBV9 to TRBJ2-7; D is possibly TRBD2 (6 bases). Trimming left V 3 bases short and J 5 bases short, with 18 bases between. The CDR3 is 15 amino acids. Germline lookup yields CDR1 SGDLS and CDR2 YYNGEE. The CDR3 here is CASSENTEGRNEQYF. The DNA for the CDR3 is TGTGCCAGCAGCGAAAACACGGAGGGCCGGAACGAGCAGTACTTC.

The V call is TRBV7-7, the J call TRBJ2-3; maybe TRBD2 (5 bases). CDR1 is SSHAT, CDR2 FNYEAQ, per germline (reference sequence). This CDR3 comprises 16 residues. V gave up 5 bases and J gave up 1 base, with 16 bases separating them. CDR3 nucleotide sequence: TGTGCCAGCAGCCAAGGGAGTCATGGTGGCACAGATACGCAGTATTTT. Its translation: CASSQGSHGGTDTQYF.

The chain links TRBV6-1 to TRBJ2-7; unclear D gene. Per germline, CDR1 MNHNS and CDR2 SASEGT. The CDR3 contains 12 residues. V was trimmed by 0 bases and J by 3 bases, leaving 3 bases between them. CDR3 amino acids: CASSEAYYEQYF. The CDR3 DNA sequence: TGTGCCAGCAGTGAAGCTTACTACGAGCAGTACTTC.

This clonotype was detected many times. The gene calls are TRBV7-9 and TRBJ1-1; D not certain. Germline values: CDR1 SEHNR, CDR2 FQNEAQ (reference sequence). V was trimmed by 5 bases and J by 1 base, leaving 20 bases between them. The CDR3 is 17 residues long. The CDR3 region has the DNA TGTGCCAGCAGCACGCCGACACGTCAGGCTTGGAACACTGAAGCTTTCTTT. Encoded protein: CASSTPTRQAWNTEAFF. Drawing the rest from reference TRBV7-9 and TRBJ1-1, the complete variable domain is DTGVSQNPRHKITKRGQNVTFRCDPISEHNRLYWYRQTLGQGPEFLTYFQNEAQLEKSRLLSDRFSAERPKGSFSTLEIQRTEQGDSAMYLCASSTPTRQAWNTEAFFGQGTRLTVV.

A few counts support this clonotype. The CDR3 nucleotides read TGTGCCAGCAGCTCCCGGGCAGATACGCAGTATTTT. It specifies CASSSRADTQYF. The J gene is TRBJ2-3, the V gene TRBV5-4, with no clear D. Trimming removed 3 bases from V and 4 bases from J, with 6 bases in between. Germline lookup yields CDR1 SGHNT and CDR2 YYREEE (reference sequence). This CDR3 spans 12 amino acids.

This clonotype was found many times. The chain has TRBV12-3 or TRBV12-4 and TRBJ2-2; no definite D call. V lost 3 bases, J lost 7 bases, and 9 bases lay in between. This CDR3 spans 13 amino acids. The CDR3 here is CASSFLGFGELFF. The CDR3 DNA is TGTGCCAGCAGTTTTCTTGGTTTCGGGGAGCTGTTTTTT.

This clonotype appeared a few times. This sequence joins TRBV20-1 and TRBJ2-1; the match to TRBD2 covers 9 bases. Per the germline V gene, CDR1 is DFQATT and CDR2 is SNEGSKA (reference sequence). CDR3 length: 14 residues. The V segment lost 1 base and the J segment 8 bases; nucleotides outside the gene matches: 6. CDR3 DNA sequence: TGCAGTGCTAGAGGGTACATAGCGGGAGATGAGCAGTTCTTC. This encodes CSARGYIAGDEQFF.

This clonotype came up a few times. The chain uses TRBV3-1 and TRBJ2-7, with D perhaps being TRBD1 or TRBD2 (6 bases each). The CDR3 totals 13 residues. CDR1 and CDR2 from the germline V gene are LGHDT and YNNKEL (reference sequence). V gave up 8 bases and J gave up 7 bases, with 18 bases separating them. The CDR3 is CASREGGTIEQYF. The CDR3 region has the DNA TGTGCCAGCCGCGAGGGGGGTACTATAGAGCAGTACTTC.

This clonotype came up many times. V and J are TRBV5-1 and TRBJ1-5; 7 positions agree with TRBD1. With 3 bases clipped from V and 7 bases from J, the junction kept 4 bases outside the gene matches. Looked up from germline, CDR1 is SGHRS and CDR2 is YFSETQ. The CDR3 contains 13 residues. The CDR3 sequence: CASSYDREQPQHF. The CDR3 DNA is TGCGCCAGCAGCTATGACAGGGAACAGCCCCAGCATTTT.